These 12 T cell receptor beta chains share one sample of origin, sequenced in a study of PD-1 blockade in classical Hodgkin lymphoma. Method: immunoSEQ multiplex PCR; TCRdb's copy keeps in-frame clones and lacks some. The data contain about 22,000 clones, around 74% of them seen just once; the ten biggest clones take up about 1.2%. Time point in this sample: cycle 4 day 1 (C4D1), after more than five weeks of nivolumab. The patients all showed relapse after autologous stem cell transplantation, while their brentuximab vedotin exposure varied. The study purified CD4+ T cells from thawed PBMCs using magnetic negative selection. Sample: CD4+ T cells from blood, taken before the fourth cycle of nivolumab. Receptors were obtained from a human donor with classical Hodgkin lymphoma.

The J gene is TRBJ1-2, the V gene TRBV4-3; D gene unclear. Trimming cost V 4 bases and J 8 bases, with 5 bases left between them. Germline V gives CDR1 LGHNA, CDR2 YSLEER. The CDR3 has 10 residues. The CDR3 coding sequence is TGCGCCAGCAGCCGGGGAGGCTACACCTTC. This encodes CASSRGGYTF.

This clone occurred once. J is TRBJ2-7 and V is TRBV5-4; 12 positions match TRBD1. The CDR3 contains 16 residues. CDR1 and CDR2 (germline): SGHNT, YYREEE (reference sequence). V lost 0 bases and J lost 5; bases outside the gene matches: 6. This chain's CDR3 is CASSLVGQGARNEQYF. Written as DNA, the CDR3 is TGTGCCAGCAGCTTGGTGGGACAGGGGGCTCGAAACGAGCAGTACTTC.

On this clone: Germline and junction disagree at one end, which may indicate a read error. The chain links TRBV5-3 to TRBJ2-5, with 8 bases that match TRBD1. TRBV5-3 belongs to the ORF category, with a function that is uncertain. The CDR3 has 15 amino acids. Here the CDR3 DNA reads TGTGCCAGCAGCTTGAAGACAGGGGTTCAAGAGACCCAGTACTTC. It encodes CASSLKTGVQETQYF.

This chain uses TRBV5-1 with TRBJ2-5, with D tentatively TRBD2 (6 bases). The CDR3 is 16 amino acids. Deletions cut 6 bases from V and 5 bases from J, with 23 bases between. Germline V lookup: CDR1 SGHRS, CDR2 YFSETQ. CDR3 loop: CASTSSPGRGLETQYF. The CDR3 DNA reads TGCGCCAGCACTTCATCCCCCGGGAGAGGCCTCGAGACCCAGTACTTC.

This clone was observed a handful of times. The chain uses TRBV6-4 and TRBJ2-1, with D possibly TRBD1 on 6 matching bases. V lost 0 bases and J lost 10, with 13 bases in between. Per the germline V gene, CDR1 is MRHNA and CDR2 is SNTAGT. This CDR3 contains 14 residues. The CDR3 DNA is TGTGCCAGCAGTGACTCGAACAGGGCGTCAGAGCAGTTCTTC. Residues: CASSDSNRASEQFF.

This chain joins TRBV7-2 and TRBJ2-7, with D uncertain. The CDR3 is made up of 14 amino acids. The V end was cut by 0 bases, the J end by 11 bases, with 17 bases between. The germline CDR1 and CDR2 sequences are SGHTA and FQGNSA. The DNA of the CDR3 is TGTGCCAGCAGCTTAGCTTCTTCGAGAGAAGAGGAGTACTTC. Residues: CASSLASSREEEYF.

This chain connects TRBV7-2 to TRBJ2-7, with D possibly TRBD2 on 6 matching bases. V was pared by 4 bases and J by 3 bases, with 13 bases between. The germline gives CDR1 SGHTA, CDR2 FQGNSA. The CDR3 extends over 14 amino acids. The chain's CDR3 is CASSSGGGYYEQYF. The CDR3 DNA is TGTGCCAGCAGCTCGGGCGGAGGGTACTACGAGCAGTACTTC.

The chain couples TRBV20-1 to TRBJ2-7, with TRBD1 matching 8 bases. V lost 6 bases, J lost 6 bases, and 4 bases stayed unmatched. Germline V gene sequence: CDR1 DFQATT, CDR2 SNEGSKA (reference sequence). The CDR3 has 11 amino acids. The CDR3 DNA reads as TGCAGTGCCGGACAGGGTCCCGAGCAGTACTTC. It is translated as CSAGQGPEQYF.

This chain links TRBV27 with TRBJ2-1; D tentatively fits TRBD1 or TRBD2 (5 bases each). V was trimmed by 5 bases and J by 0 bases, leaving 11 bases between them. Per the germline V gene, CDR1 is MNHEY and CDR2 is SMNVEV (reference sequence). The CDR3 has 15 amino acids. This CDR3 reads CASSLLGGSYNEQFF. Here the CDR3 DNA reads TGTGCCAGCAGTCTCCTTGGGGGCTCCTACAATGAGCAGTTCTTC.

The rearrangement links TRBV6-1 to TRBJ2-7; D gene ambiguous. CDR1 and CDR2 (germline): MNHNS, SASEGT. V gave up 4 bases and J gave up 0 bases, with 22 bases separating them. The CDR3 length is 18 residues. DNA for the CDR3: TGTGCCAGCAGTGCCATCTCTTCCCAGACAACCTACTCCTACGAGCAGTACTTC. Amino acid sequence: CASSAISSQTTYSYEQYF.

This rearrangement joins TRBV5-1 to TRBJ2-1; TRBD2 might be the D (6 bases). With 3 bases removed from V and 9 bases from J, the gap between germline ends came to 10 bases. The CDR3 runs 12 residues. In germline, CDR1 is SGHRS, CDR2 YFSETQ. This CDR3 reads CASSWSGSEQFF. The DNA of the CDR3 is TGCGCCAGCAGCTGGAGCGGGTCTGAGCAGTTCTTC.

The chain has TRBV7-6 and TRBJ2-5, with 12 bases lining up with TRBD1. V dropped 5 bases and J dropped 4; count of bases not matched to a gene: 8. This CDR3 has 16 amino acids. Germline CDR1 and CDR2: SGHVS and FNYEAQ. CDR3 sequence (DNA): TGTGCCAGCAGCCGTGCGGGACAGGGGGCGCGAGAGACCCAGTACTTC. It specifies CASSRAGQGARETQYF.